This T cell receptor beta chain was captured in a study of CD8+ T cells in alopecia areata. General observations from the study: Tofacitinib significantly brought down scalp clonality and expanded CD8+ clones among top 100. Baseline CD8+ expansion's link to response remains uncertain, as there was one nonresponder. The study found that many expanded lesional clones persisted in scalp and blood during tofacitinib.

Treatment here: oral pan-JAK inhibitor, 5-10 mg twice daily. Isolated RNA was reverse transcribed into cDNA used as the sequencing template. Generated by immunoSEQ multiplex PCR, the TCRdb table keeps only in-frame clones and is missing some. Of 150,000 to 200,000 clones detected, roughly 46% appear once; the ten largest clones hold 10%. Turning to this clone: The antigen is undetermined.

This CDR3 region has 11 residues. V shed 4 bases and J shed 7 bases, with 11 bases lying between them. Germline V gene sequence: CDR1 GTSNPN, CDR2 SVGIG (reference sequence). The material sequenced was CD8+ T cells sorted from blood, taken at week 52, from a patient treated with tofacitinib. The receptor was isolated from a human donor with alopecia areata. The chain recombines TRBV30 with TRBJ2-7; the D is unclear. This chain's CDR3 is CAWNLAGEQYF. The CDR3 DNA reads TGTGCCTGGAATCTCGCCGGGGAGCAGTACTTC.